One and the same sample provided the 29 T cell receptor beta chains below, sequenced in a study of blood T cell repertoires in COVID-19. Produced via immunoSEQ multiplex PCR; TCRdb's table is partial and in-frame only. The table lists roughly 220,000 clones, about 80% of them singletons. The sequenced sample was peripheral blood. All receptors derive from a woman aged 60 to 75 with acute or convalescent COVID-19.

This chain links TRBV19 with TRBJ1-2, with D hard to call. V lost 10 bases to trimming and J lost 7 bases, with 10 bases between them. CDR1 LNHDA and CDR2 SQIVND come from the germline V gene (reference sequence). The CDR3 is 10 amino acids. In nucleotides, the CDR3 is TGTGCCACCCAGGCTGGTGGCTACACCTTC. Protein sequence: CATQAGGYTF. Together with reference TRBV19 and TRBJ1-2, the CDR3 gives the full variable domain: DGGITQSPKYLFRKEGQNVTLSCEQNLNHDAMYWYRQDPGQGLRLIYYSQIVNDFQKGDIAEGYSVSREKKESFPLTVTSAQKNPTAFYLCATQAGGYTFGSGTRLTVV.

V usage is TRBV9 and J usage is TRBJ1-4; the D gene is possibly TRBD1 (6 bases). The CDR3 runs to 13 residues. The germline V gene encodes CDR1 SGDLS and CDR2 YYNGEE. V was shortened by 4 bases and J by 7 bases, with 11 bases between the two germline ends. The CDR3 is CASSRTASEKLFF. CDR3 DNA: TGTGCCAGCAGCAGGACAGCTAGTGAAAAACTGTTTTTT.

The chain recombines TRBV6-1 with TRBJ1-2; D gene ambiguous. Germline V gene sequence: CDR1 MNHNS, CDR2 SASEGT. The CDR3 has 12 amino acids. Trimming left V 2 bases short and J 9 bases short, with 10 bases between. Written as DNA, the CDR3 is TGTGCCAGCAGTGAATATGGTTACAGCTACACCTTC. This gives the protein CASSEYGYSYTF.

This clone was recorded only once. The rearrangement links TRBV2 to TRBJ1-2, with D perhaps matching TRBD1 (5 bases). This CDR3 has 14 amino acids. Trimming took 3 bases from V and 4 from J, leaving 12 bases between them. Germline CDR1 and CDR2: SNHLY and FYNNEI. The CDR3 nucleotides read TGTGCCAGCAGTGAGCAGGGTGGCGGCTATGGCTACACCTTC. The encoded protein is CASSEQGGGYGYTF.

This clone has more than one count but fewer than ten. At one end the junction does not follow the germline gene, possibly because of a read error. The V call is TRBV6-6, the J call TRBJ1-2; 8 bases match TRBD1. The CDR3 consists of 14 residues. Per germline, CDR1 MNHNY and CDR2 SVGAGI (reference sequence). In DNA form, the CDR3 reads TGTGCCAGCACCCCCCCAGGCAGGGGGCGAAGGCTACACTTC. Translated: CASTPPGRGRRLHF.

The V and J genes are TRBV3-1 (or the pseudogene TRBV3-2) and TRBJ2-3; D possibly corresponds to TRBD2 (7 bases). This CDR3 is built from 15 residues. CDR1 LGHDT and CDR2 YNNKEL come from the germline V gene (reference sequence). Between the trimmed V and J ends, which lost 0 bases and 15 bases, there was a span of 22 bases. The CDR3: CASSQEDRAGASFYF. In DNA, the CDR3 is TGTGCCAGCAGCCAAGAGGATCGGGCGGGGGCCTCGTTTTATTTT.

The V call is TRBV19, the J call TRBJ2-7; the D is unclear. Trimming left V 6 bases short and J 5 bases short, with 14 bases between. This CDR3 is 13 amino acids long. Per germline, CDR1 LNHDA and CDR2 SQIVND (reference sequence). CDR3 protein: CASSDVARDEQYF. The CDR3, as DNA: TGTGCCAGTAGCGACGTTGCTCGGGACGAGCAGTACTTC.

This chain connects TRBV2 to TRBJ1-3, with TRBD1 identical over 7 bases. V gave up 8 bases and J gave up 0 bases; unmatched junction bases: 7. CDR1 is SNHLY and CDR2 is FYNNEI in the germline V gene. The CDR3 loop spans 15 amino acids. This CDR3 reads CASGRTGLSGNTIYF. CDR3 nucleotide sequence: TGTGCCAGCGGGAGGACAGGTCTCTCTGGAAACACCATATATTTT.

The chain joins TRBV11-2 to TRBJ1-2, with a weak D call TRBD1 (6 bases). The germline V and J ends were trimmed by 5 bases and 14 bases, with 21 bases remaining between them. Per germline, CDR1 SGHAT and CDR2 FQNNGV. The CDR3 consists of 13 residues. The CDR3 nucleotides are TGTGCCAGCAGCCCCGCGGGGGGGCGTATGTGGACCTTC. Its translation: CASSPAGGRMWTF.

The rearrangement links TRBV11-3 to TRBJ2-1; 7 nucleotides match TRBD2. Unmatched junction bases numbered 2, after V lost 5 bases and J lost 4 bases. This CDR3 spans 13 amino acids. CDR1 is SGHNT, CDR2 YENEEA, per germline. The CDR3 reads CASSPGGYNEQFF. Here the CDR3 DNA reads TGTGCCAGCAGCCCCGGGGGGTACAATGAGCAGTTCTTC.

This clone has a single count. V is TRBV5-1 and J is TRBJ2-7; 8 bases are a match to TRBD1. Germline values: CDR1 SGHRS, CDR2 YFSETQ. J gave up 3 bases and V 1 base, and 12 bases lay outside the gene matches. CDR3 length: 17 residues. The CDR3 nucleotides are TGCGCCAGCAGCTTGTCCGGGACAGGCCTTCGCGTCTACGAGCAGTACTTC. It is translated as CASSLSGTGLRVYEQYF.

V and J are TRBV6-1 and TRBJ1-6; unclear D gene. The CDR3 is 14 amino acids. The germline V gene has CDR1 MNHNS and CDR2 SASEGT. V gave up 3 bases and J gave up 9 bases, with 12 bases separating them. The CDR3 region is CASSDQLLLSPLHF. CDR3 DNA sequence: TGTGCCAGCAGTGATCAGTTACTACTTTCACCCCTCCACTTT.

The chain is built from TRBV7-3 and TRBJ1-1; the D is unclear. The germline CDR1 and CDR2 sequences are SGHTA and FQGTGA. The CDR3 is 11 residues long. The ends were cut back, 8 bases at V and 10 bases at J, with 14 bases in the middle. CDR3 sequence: CASGSRLRAFF. In DNA form, the CDR3 reads TGTGCCAGCGGATCCAGGTTACGAGCTTTCTTT. The variable domain in full, completed from reference TRBV7-3 and TRBJ1-1, reads GAGVSQTPSNKVTEKGKYVELRCDPISGHTALYWYRQSLGQGPEFLIYFQGTGAADDSGLPNDRFFAVRPEGSVSTLKIQRTERGDSAVYLCASGSRLRAFFGQGTRLTVV.

The CDR3 protein is CASSTPDRPEAQHF. The CDR3, as DNA: TGTGCCAGTAGTACCCCGGACAGGCCGGAGGCCCAGCATTTT. The chain carries TRBV19 and TRBJ1-5; TRBD1 matches at 7 bases. Germline V gene sequence: CDR1 LNHDA, CDR2 SQIVND (reference sequence). J gave up 11 bases and V 4 bases, and 11 bases lay outside the gene matches. The CDR3 sequence is 14 residues long.

This chain links TRBV7-8 with TRBJ1-2; 8 bases align to TRBD1. The CDR3 extends over 15 amino acids. Germline V gene sequence: CDR1 SGHVS, CDR2 FQNEAQ. With V trimmed by 2 bases and J by 4 bases, 6 bases remained unmatched. CDR3 residues: CASSLQDRAIYGYTF. DNA for the CDR3: TGTGCCAGCAGCTTACAGGACAGGGCTATCTATGGCTACACCTTC.

The rearrangement joins TRBV28 to TRBJ2-5; 7 nucleotides align to TRBD1. CDR3 size: 16 residues. CDR1 is MDHEN and CDR2 is SYDVKM in the germline V gene. V gave up 8 bases and J gave up 2 bases; unmatched junction bases: 14. CDR3 in amino acids: CASAPTPGGTQETQYF. The DNA for the CDR3 is TGTGCCAGCGCCCCCACCCCAGGGGGAACGCAAGAGACCCAGTACTTC.

This clone was recorded only once. This chain joins TRBV7-6 and TRBJ2-5; 11 nucleotides agree with TRBD2. CDR3 length equals 15 residues. CDR1 and CDR2 (germline): SGHVS, FNYEAQ. The V segment lost 5 bases and the J segment 5 bases; nucleotides outside the gene matches: 7. As DNA, the CDR3 is TGTGCCAGCAGCCCTAGCGGGGGGCGGGTGGAGACCCAGTACTTC. It codes for CASSPSGGRVETQYF.

This sequence joins TRBV19 and TRBJ1-2, with TRBD1 matching over 7 bases. The CDR3 length is 14 residues. In germline, CDR1 is LNHDA, CDR2 SQIVND (reference sequence). V was pared by 6 bases and J by 2 bases, with 6 bases of the junction left unmatched. This chain's CDR3 is CASSDRAKNYGYTF. The CDR3 DNA follows: TGTGCCAGTAGCGACAGGGCTAAGAACTATGGCTACACCTTC.

The chain has TRBV21-1 and TRBJ1-3; TRBD1, as called in the table, went unchecked against the DNA. TRBV21-1 is tagged as a pseudogene. The CDR3 spans 17 residues. CDR3 protein: CASSKAEKDSSGNTIYF. CDR3 bases: TGTGCCAGCAGCAAAGCGGAGAAGGACAGCTCTGGAAACACCATATATTTT.

This clone has only a few counts. One junction end does not reproduce the germline sequence, and a read error may be involved. This chain connects TRBV12-3 or TRBV12-4 to TRBJ2-7; no reliable D call. The CDR3 has 12 residues. The CDR3 spells CASSFRGYGQYF. CDR3 coding DNA: TGTGCCAGCAGTTTCCGTGGTTACGGGCAGTACTTC.

A word on this clone: The junction shows a germline mismatch at one end, possibly a read error. The chain combines TRBV6-5 with TRBJ2-7; perhaps TRBD1 as D (6 bases). The CDR3 totals 15 residues. Germline V gene sequence: CDR1 MNHEY, CDR2 SVGAGI. This CDR3 reads CASSSGHGYSHEQYF. The CDR3 region has the DNA TGTGCCAGCAGTTCGGGACACGGCTACTCCCACGAGCAGTACTTC.

The genes are TRBV5-1 and TRBJ1-1; perhaps TRBD1 as D (5 bases). V shed 2 bases and J shed 4 bases, with 18 bases lying between them. Germline CDR1 reads SGHRS; CDR2 reads YFSETQ. The CDR3 is made up of 16 amino acids. The CDR3 DNA sequence: TGCGCCAGCAGCTTTAGGCGACAGAACGGTGGCACTGAAGCTTTCTTT. Translated, it gives CASSFRRQNGGTEAFF.

This chain links TRBV20-1 with TRBJ2-7; D gene ambiguous. Germline-derived CDR1 and CDR2 are DFQATT and SNEGSKA (reference sequence). Trimming took 6 bases from V and 7 from J, leaving 13 bases between them. The CDR3 is 11 residues long. The CDR3 sequence is CSAILGREQYF. The CDR3 DNA is TGCAGTGCCATACTCGGTCGAGAGCAGTACTTC.

The chain combines TRBV5-6 with TRBJ2-3, with a weak D call TRBD2 (6 bases). The germline V gene has CDR1 SGHDT and CDR2 YYEEEE. Trimming removed 1 base from V and 2 bases from J, with 14 bases in between. The CDR3 runs to 16 residues. CDR3 residues: CASSLKGLRYTDTQYF. In DNA form, the CDR3 reads TGTGCCAGCAGCTTGAAGGGACTCCGCTACACAGATACGCAGTATTTT. Combining the CDR3 with reference TRBV5-6 and TRBJ2-3 gives the whole variable domain DAGVTQSPTHLIKTRGQQVTLRCSPKSGHDTVSWYQQALGQGPQFIFQYYEEEERQRGNFPDRFSGHQFPNYSSELNVNALLLGDSALYLCASSLKGLRYTDTQYFGPGTRLTVL.

Note on this clone: The sample carries other DNA sequences with the same CDR3. The V gene is TRBV9, the J gene TRBJ1-5; 10 nucleotides match TRBD1. CDR3 length equals 15 residues. Germline V gene lookup returns CDR1 SGDLS and CDR2 YYNGEE. V dropped 0 bases and J dropped 4; count of bases not matched to a gene: 1. The CDR3 region has the DNA TGTGCCAGCAGCGTAGAGGGACAGGGGAATCAGCCCCAGCATTTT. This sequence encodes CASSVEGQGNQPQHF.

This clone was observed a single time. The rearrangement uses TRBV28 and TRBJ1-2, with 9 positions matching TRBD1. Trimming removed 5 bases from V and 4 bases from J; junction bases left unmatched: 8. The CDR3 is made up of 15 amino acids. Germline CDR1 is MDHEN and CDR2 is SYDVKM. CDR3 region: CASSPTGTGSYGYTF. DNA of the CDR3: TGTGCCAGCAGTCCTACCGGGACAGGGAGCTATGGCTACACCTTC.

The rearrangement links TRBV7-2 to TRBJ1-1, with D unresolved. Germline V CDR1 and CDR2: SGHTA, FQGNSA. The CDR3 extends over 12 amino acids. V gave up 1 base and J gave up 6 bases, with 6 bases separating them. This CDR3 reads CASSLGPSEAFF. CDR3 DNA sequence: TGTGCCAGCAGCTTAGGTCCTTCTGAAGCTTTCTTT.

The chain links TRBV2 to TRBJ2-2, with 8 bases matching TRBD2. V dropped 9 bases and J dropped 1; count of bases not matched to a gene: 4. CDR1 and CDR2 from the germline V gene are SNHLY and FYNNEI. The CDR3 consists of 14 residues. The CDR3 sequence: CARSGGLNTGELFF. The CDR3, as DNA: TGTGCCAGATCGGGGGGGCTGAACACCGGGGAGCTGTTTTTT. The full variable domain, completed using reference TRBV2 and TRBJ2-2, is EPEVTQTPSHQVTQMGQEVILRCVPISNHLYFYWYRQILGQKVEFLVSFYNNEISEKSEIFDDQFSVERPDGSNFTLKIRSTKLEDSAMYFCARSGGLNTGELFFGEGSRLTVL.

The chain couples TRBV9 to TRBJ2-3, with 11 bases lining up with TRBD2. Trimming cost V 0 bases and J 4 bases; bases outside gene matches: 4. CDR3 length: 16 amino acids. CDR1 and CDR2 (germline): SGDLS, YYNGEE. CDR3 DNA sequence: TGTGCCAGCAGCGTAGTTAGCGGGGGGGCACCAGATACGCAGTATTTT. Residues: CASSVVSGGAPDTQYF.